Included here is one T cell receptor beta chain sequence, with context. The antigen is undetermined. Naive CD8 cells lacked CD45RO and underwent positive selection for CCR7, leaving out terminally differentiated effector memory CD45RA+ cells. This record belongs to a study of shared clonotypes between healthy human individuals. As for the study in general: Each donor's CD8 memory used one plate, CD8 naive two, each CD4 subset three.

The study's findings and limits: In the sorted subsets, rarefaction showed sequencing was incomplete despite large depth.

Assay runs were performed at deep level. The data were produced by immunoSEQ multiplex PCR, yet TCRdb's version contains in-frame clones alone and is incomplete. The table includes about 2,200,000 clones, approximately 94% detected once. Input material: naive CD8+ T cells from PBMCs. This receptor was taken from a man between 18 and 35 years old in good health. Some clones in this sample may be carry-over from other donors' samples.

As DNA, the CDR3 is TGTGCCAGCAGCGGGGGAGAAAACATTCAGTACTTC. Translated: CASSGGENIQYF. The genes are TRBV14 and TRBJ2-4; D is tentatively TRBD1 or TRBD2 (5 bases each). The length of the CDR3 is 12 residues. Per germline, CDR1 SGHDN and CDR2 FVKESK. Trimming shortened V by 5 bases and J by 5 bases, and 7 bases separated the two germline ends. The full variable domain, rest sourced from reference TRBV14 and TRBJ2-4, is EAGVTQFPSHSVIEKGQTVTLRCDPISGHDNLYWYRRVMGKEIKFLLHFVKESKQDESGMPNNRFLAERTGGTYSTLKVQPAELEDSGVYFCASSGGENIQYFGAGTRLSVL.